This TCR beta chain stems from a study of T cell responses to AZD1222 COVID-19 vaccine. Overall study context: Some second doses came at about 4 weeks and others at about 12 weeks; these were pooled. General study results and limits: Clonal diversity was possibly underestimated, and the donors were mostly white British, with more females. Distributed over spike, vaccine-associated CD4 TCRs predominated at 160-218 and 743-854.

Points on this clone: Its antigen is undetermined.

Here immunoSEQ multiplex PCR was the method, and the copy in TCRdb shows in-frame clones only, minus some. The sample carries more than 250,000 clones, approximately 95% recorded once. The CDR3 is made up of 13 amino acids. V was cut by 5 bases and J by 7 bases, with 12 bases left in between. CDR1 is SGHNT and CDR2 is YENEEA in the germline V gene. Sequencing was performed on peripheral blood, taken on day 0 of AZD1222 vaccination. The receptor was derived from an adult in good health. This chain uses TRBV11-3 with TRBJ1-3; D might be TRBD1 (5 bases). In DNA form, the CDR3 reads TGTGCCAGCAGCCTCGGTGGGGGGAACACCATATATTTT. Translation gives CASSLGGGNTIYF. Full variable domain (outside the CDR3, taken from reference TRBV11-3 and TRBJ1-3): EAGVVQSPRYKIIEKKQPVAFWCNPISGHNTLYWYLQNLGQGPELLIRYENEEAVDDSQLPKDRFSAERLKGVDSTLKIQPAELGDSAVYLCASSLGGGNTIYFGEGSWLTVV.